These T cell receptor beta chains were read from a single sample in a study of beta chain features in type 1 diabetes. Sequencing was performed with immunoSEQ multiplex PCR; in TCRdb, only in-frame clones are kept and a portion is missing. The repertoire holds hundreds of thousands of clones, with 11% to 15% as singletons. Material: naive CD4+ T cells from blood. Receptors were obtained from a man aged 18-30 years with type 1 diabetes. CDR3s include the opening cysteine and the closing phenylalanine or tryptophan. The D gene is left open where the match is weak. For some rows the clone size is stated as once, few or many, or as a class when expanded; others skip it.

clone_size d_call j_call v_call cdr3_aa cdr3_nt
- - TRBJ1-6 TRBV30 CAWSSGDLTPLHF TGTGCCTGGAGTTCAGGGGATTTAACACCCCTCCACTTT
- - TRBJ2-2 TRBV4-2 CASSQQPRGQGLTGELFF TGTGCCAGCAGCCAGCAACCCCGGGGCCAGGGGTTGACCGGGGAGCTGTTTTTT
- - TRBJ2-3 TRBV4-3 CASSQVDWGADTQYF TGCGCCAGCAGCCAAGTGGACTGGGGGGCAGATACGCAGTATTTT
- - TRBJ2-4 TRBV7-2 CASSLGAAFRGNIQYF TGTGCCAGCAGCTTAGGGGCAGCTTTTAGGGGAAACATTCAGTACTTC
few - TRBJ2-2 TRBV5-1 CASSVLGSRELFF TGCGCCAGCAGCGTTCTGGGGAGCCGGGAGCTGTTTTTT
- - TRBJ2-5 TRBV7-9 CASSLETQYF TGTGCCAGCAGCTTGGAGACCCAGTACTTC
few - TRBJ2-1 TRBV12-5 CASGLVATEQFF TGTGCTAGTGGTTTGGTAGCTACTGAGCAGTTCTTC
few TRBD2 TRBJ2-1 TRBV14 CASSQHGTSGIVGDEQFF TGTGCCAGCAGCCAACACGGGACTAGCGGTATTGTGGGTGATGAGCAGTTCTTC
- - TRBJ2-4 TRBV29-1 CSVPSEGAKNIQYF TGCAGCGTTCCGTCGGAGGGCGCCAAAAACATTCAGTACTTC
few - TRBJ2-3 TRBV5-1 CASTPNGARGSTQYF TGCGCCAGCACCCCCAACGGGGCGCGGGGTAGTACGCAGTATTTT
few - TRBJ1-2 TRBV7-6 CASSLDSGGNYGYTF TGTGCCAGCAGCTTAGATAGCGGGGGCAACTATGGCTACACCTTC
few - TRBJ2-7 TRBV7-2 CASRSATYEQYF TGTGCCAGCCGAAGCGCTACCTACGAGCAGTACTTC
few - TRBJ1-1 TRBV30 CAWSLQGMNTEAFF TGTGCCTGGAGTCTTCAGGGGATGAACACTGAAGCTTTCTTT
few - TRBJ2-7 TRBV5-5 CASSLTGFEQYF TGTGCCAGCAGCTTGACAGGGTTCGAGCAGTACTTC
few - TRBJ1-2 TRBV25-1 CASSVGQSYGYTF TGTGCCAGCAGTGTTGGACAAAGCTATGGCTACACCTTC
- TRBD1 TRBJ2-5 TRBV30 CAWSRRQGASETQYF TGTGCCTGGAGTAGGAGACAGGGGGCGAGTGAGACCCAGTACTTC
few - TRBJ2-2 TRBV25-1 CASSESGRDTGELFF TGTGCCAGCAGTGAATCAGGGCGCGACACCGGGGAGCTGTTTTTT
- TRBD1 TRBJ1-2 TRBV6-6 CASSDRDSFYGYTF TGTGCCAGCAGTGACCGGGACAGTTTCTATGGCTACACCTTC
few TRBD1 TRBJ1-1 TRBV30 CAWSGQGFEAFF TGTGCCTGGAGCGGACAGGGGTTTGAAGCTTTCTTT
- - TRBJ2-3 TRBV5-1 CASSLGDSTDTQYF TGCGCCAGCAGCTTGGGAGATAGCACAGATACGCAGTATTTT
few - TRBJ2-2 TRBV2 CASSGSGTGELFF TGTGCCAGCAGTGGTTCCGGGACCGGGGAGCTGTTTTTT
few - TRBJ2-5 TRBV28 CASSLTLWAETQYF TGTGCCAGCAGCCTCACACTCTGGGCGGAGACCCAGTACTTC
- - TRBJ1-3 TRBV29-1 CSVGGPPSGNTIYF TGCAGCGTTGGGGGACCGCCGTCTGGAAACACCATATATTTT
few - TRBJ2-3 TRBV28 CASRALEDTQYF TGTGCCAGCAGAGCCCTCGAGGATACGCAGTATTTT
- TRBD2 TRBJ2-1 TRBV28 CASSQGLGCQFF TGTGCCAGCAGTCAGGGACTAGGATGTCAGTTCTTC
- - TRBJ2-7 TRBV5-6 CASSSRGRVGEQYF TGTGCCAGCAGCTCGAGGGGCAGGGTTGGCGAGCAGTACTTC
few - TRBJ2-1 TRBV5-1 CASTPEADRNEQFF TGCGCCAGCACCCCGGAGGCGGACCGTAATGAGCAGTTCTTC
few TRBD2 TRBJ2-1 TRBV30 CAWTPLSGRAREGEQFF TGTGCCTGGACCCCCCTTAGCGGGAGGGCCAGGGAAGGTGAGCAGTTCTTC
few - TRBJ2-7 TRBV10-3 CAISESTGHLYEQYF TGTGCCATCAGTGAGTCAACAGGCCACCTCTACGAGCAGTACTTC
- - TRBJ1-1 TRBV5-4 CASSRPTENTEAFF TGTGCCAGCAGCAGACCGACCGAGAACACTGAAGCTTTCTTT
- - TRBJ2-3 TRBV5-1 CASSLDPDSTDTQYF TGCGCCAGCAGCTTGGACCCGGACAGCACAGATACGCAGTATTTT
- - TRBJ2-6 TRBV25-1 CATTGTSANVLTF TGTGCCACCACCGGAACTAGCGCCAACGTCCTGACTTTC
- - TRBJ2-4 TRBV28 CATLTPARDTGYF TGTGCCACACTAACACCCGCCCGGGACACTGGGTACTTC
- TRBD1 TRBJ1-1 TRBV18 CASSLLTGDNTEAFF TGTGCCAGCTCACTCCTTACAGGGGACAACACTGAAGCTTTCTTT
few - TRBJ2-7 TRBV19 CASSTFRASGWTYEQYF TGTGCCAGTAGCACTTTCCGGGCCTCCGGGTGGACCTACGAGCAGTACTTC
few - TRBJ2-7 TRBV2 CASSKGYEQYF TGTGCCAGCAGTAAGGGGTACGAGCAGTACTTC
- - TRBJ2-7 TRBV7-9 CASSLVPYEQYF TGTGCCAGCAGCTTAGTTCCCTACGAGCAGTACTTC
- TRBD1 TRBJ2-4 TRBV9 CASSFGQGASGNIQYF TGTGCCAGCAGCTTTGGACAGGGGGCATCAGGAAACATTCAGTACTTC
few - TRBJ2-3 TRBV18 CASSSLTSTDTQYF TGTGCCAGCTCATCACTAACTAGCACAGATACGCAGTATTTT
- TRBD1 TRBJ1-5 TRBV7-9 CASSRDRGHQPQHF TGTGCCAGCAGCCGCGACAGGGGTCATCAGCCCCAGCATTTT
- - TRBJ2-5 TRBV4-3 CASSQDPFQEETQYF TGCGCCAGCAGCCAAGATCCCTTCCAGGAGGAGACCCAGTACTTC
few TRBD2 TRBJ2-1 TRBV14 CASSQPGGSYNEQFF TGTGCCAGCAGCCAACCGGGAGGTTCCTACAATGAGCAGTTCTTC
once TRBD2 TRBJ2-3 TRBV4-3 CASKAGGKADTQYF TGCGCCAGCAAAGCGGGGGGCAAGGCAGATACGCAGTATTTT
- TRBD2 TRBJ2-1 TRBV7-2 CASSPERLAGGYEQFF TGTGCCAGCAGCCCGGAGCGACTAGCGGGAGGGTATGAGCAGTTCTTC
- - TRBJ1-1 TRBV5-1 CASSPAGAGGYMNTEAFF TGCGCCAGCAGCCCAGCTGGGGCCGGGGGCTATATGAACACTGAAGCTTTCTTT
few - TRBJ2-2 TRBV6-5 CASSYSGSGELFF TGTGCCAGCAGTTACTCGGGTTCCGGGGAGCTGTTTTTT
- - TRBJ1-3 TRBV30 CAWSEGAGNTIYF TGTGCCTGGAGTGAGGGAGCTGGAAACACCATATATTTT
few - TRBJ2-1 TRBV5-1 CASSSGLLQFF TGCGCCAGCAGCTCTGGGTTGTTGCAGTTCTTC
- TRBD1 TRBJ1-6 TRBV28 CASSFGQGHNSPLHF TGTGCCAGCAGCTTCGGACAGGGACACAATTCACCCCTCCACTTT
few - TRBJ1-5 TRBV30 CAWSQGVRGNQPQHF TGTGCCTGGAGCCAAGGGGTGCGGGGGAATCAGCCCCAGCATTTT
- - TRBJ2-5 TRBV7-9 CASALPEGAGTQYF TGTGCCAGTGCTTTGCCCGAAGGGGCGGGGACCCAGTACTTC
once - TRBJ2-2 TRBV4-1 CASSRSGSWDTGELFF TGCGCCAGCAGCCGGTCGGGTAGCTGGGACACCGGGGAGCTGTTTTTT
- TRBD1 TRBJ2-5 TRBV5-6 CASSSGQGQSETQYF TGTGCCAGCAGCTCCGGACAGGGTCAATCGGAGACCCAGTACTTC
- - TRBJ2-7 TRBV30 CAWSVLARSYEQYF TGTGCCTGGAGTGTATTGGCCCGCTCCTACGAGCAGTACTTC
- - TRBJ2-1 TRBV2 CASSGGAGPYNEQFF TGTGCCAGCAGTGGGGGGGCAGGGCCCTACAATGAGCAGTTCTTC
few TRBD1 TRBJ1-2 TRBV19 CASTFDRGSRYGYTF TGTGCCAGTACCTTCGACAGGGGTTCACGGTATGGCTACACCTTC
- TRBD1 TRBJ1-2 TRBV30 CAWRGQGDNYGYTF TGTGCCTGGAGAGGACAGGGAGATAACTATGGCTACACCTTC